This T cell receptor beta chain is drawn from a study of beta chain features in type 1 diabetes. Study results and caveats: Naive, central memory and Treg TCRB repertoires appeared more alike in patients than in healthy donors. Whether TCRB rearrangement is influenced by HLA type went unresolved here.

The CDR3 is 17 amino acids. The germline CDR1 and CDR2 sequences are SEHNR and FQNEAQ (reference sequence). The trim removed 5 bases at V and 0 bases at J, leaving 11 bases unmatched. Sequenced material consisted of expressed TCRB transcripts (all of the isolated RNA was reverse transcribed). Sequencing used immunoSEQ multiplex PCR; TCRdb keeps in-frame clones, though not all of them. The sample has under 250,000 clones; 13% to 15% are singletons. This clone was seen more than once but under ten times. The antigen remains unidentified. The genes are TRBV7-9 and TRBJ2-3; 7 bases are a match to TRBD1. Sequencing was done on a sample of naive CD4+ T cells from blood. The source is a middle-aged woman in good health. The CDR3 loop is CASSRNPRGPSTDTQYF. The CDR3 DNA is TGTGCCAGCAGCCGCAATCCAAGGGGGCCTAGCACAGATACGCAGTATTTT.